The T cell receptor (beta chain) described here comes from a study of T cell responses to AZD1222 COVID-19 vaccine. Looked up from germline, CDR1 is SNHLY and CDR2 is FYNNEI. V shed 2 bases and J 1 base; nucleotides not matched to a gene: 6. The CDR3 has 17 residues. Repertoires were generated with immunoSEQ multiplex PCR, while TCRdb's copy carries only in-frame clones and drops some. This sample has more than 95,000 clones; around 90% occur once, and the top ten carry about 5%. The specimen comprised peripheral blood, sampled on day 0 of AZD1222 vaccination. This sequence originates from an adult in good health. This chain joins TRBV2 and TRBJ2-3, with 10 nucleotides matching TRBD2. This CDR3 reads CASSETSGAWGTDTQYF. CDR3 bases: TGTGCCAGCAGTGAAACTAGCGGGGCCTGGGGCACAGATACGCAGTATTTT. Full variable domain (remainder filled in from reference TRBV2 and TRBJ2-3): EPEVTQTPSHQVTQMGQEVILRCVPISNHLYFYWYRQILGQKVEFLVSFYNNEISEKSEIFDDQFSVERPDGSNFTLKIRSTKLEDSAMYFCASSETSGAWGTDTQYFGPGTRLTVL.